What follows is one TCR beta chain and its context. Its antigen is currently unknown. This entry belongs to a study of T cells in localized non-small cell lung cancer. The table came from immunoSEQ multiplex PCR; TCRdb's copy has only in-frame clones and leaves some out. The table has over 20,000 clones, approximately 90% seen once. The study's findings and limits: Uninvolved adjacent lung showed peak T cell clonality, exceeding tumor. The appearance of a median approximately 60 of the top 100 tumor clones was seen in adjacent lung.

The germline V gene has CDR1 LNHDA and CDR2 SQIVND (reference sequence). The CDR3 covers 16 residues. Trimming took 4 bases from V and 6 from J; bases not matched to a gene: 11. The rearrangement links TRBV19 to TRBJ2-7; 11 bases are a match to TRBD2. The sequence was obtained from a woman aged 40 to 75 with stage I lung adenocarcinoma. Sequenced material: peripheral blood, taken before any cancer treatment. CDR3 coding DNA: TGTGCCAGTAGTAGAAAGACTAGCGGGATCTCTGCCGAGCAGTACTTC. It yields the protein CASSRKTSGISAEQYF.